The clone carrying this T cell receptor beta chain was recorded only once. The antigen remains undetermined. A clone one base away is much larger, so this may be a read error. The sample belongs to a study of T cell repertoires in cytomegalovirus infection. General study results and limits: HLA-C-restricted CMV clonotypes gave the most frequent clonotype in two of eight donors.

TCRdb ran MiXCR on the reads and lists one entry per CDR3 protein. The sample holds under 800,000 distinct CDR3 sequences; 20% to 25% are singletons and the top ten take 6.5% to 10%. The CDR3 has 13 residues. From germline, CDR1 is SGHVS and CDR2 FNYEAQ. The specimen sequenced was CD8+ T cells from PBMCs. This chain connects TRBV7-6 to TRBJ2-5, with no clear D. The clonotype originates from a human donor in good health (CMV status not recorded). Some clones in this sample may be carry-over from other donors' samples. CDR3 DNA: TGTGCCAGCAGCCAGGCGAATCAAGAGGCCCAGTACTTC. Its translation is CASSQANQEAQYF.